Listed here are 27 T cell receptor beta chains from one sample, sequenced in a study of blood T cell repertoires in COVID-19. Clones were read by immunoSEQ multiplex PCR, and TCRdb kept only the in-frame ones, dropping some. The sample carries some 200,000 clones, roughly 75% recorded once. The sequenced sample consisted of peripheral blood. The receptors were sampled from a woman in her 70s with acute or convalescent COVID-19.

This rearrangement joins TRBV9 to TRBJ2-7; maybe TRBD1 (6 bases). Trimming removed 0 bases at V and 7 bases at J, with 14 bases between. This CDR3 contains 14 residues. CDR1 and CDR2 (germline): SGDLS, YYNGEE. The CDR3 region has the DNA TGTGCCAGCAGCGTAGAAGGCGAGGGGGAAGAGCAGTACTTC. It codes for CASSVEGEGEEQYF. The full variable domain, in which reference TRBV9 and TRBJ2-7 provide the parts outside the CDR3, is DSGVTQTPKHLITATGQRVTLRCSPRSGDLSVYWYQQSLDQGLQFLIQYYNGEERAKGNILERFSAQQFPDLHSELNLSSLELGDSALYFCASSVEGEGEEQYFGPGTRLTVT.

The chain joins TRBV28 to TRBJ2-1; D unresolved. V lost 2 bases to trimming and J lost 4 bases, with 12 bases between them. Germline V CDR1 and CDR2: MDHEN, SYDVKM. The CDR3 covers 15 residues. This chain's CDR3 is CASSLAVRGYNEQFF. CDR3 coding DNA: TGTGCCAGCAGTTTAGCGGTTAGAGGTTACAATGAGCAGTTCTTC.

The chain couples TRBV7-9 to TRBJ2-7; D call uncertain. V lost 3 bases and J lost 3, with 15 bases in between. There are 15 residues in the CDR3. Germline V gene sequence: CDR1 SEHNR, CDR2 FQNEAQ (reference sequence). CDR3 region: CASSFAPQVHYEQYF. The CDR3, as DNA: TGTGCCAGCAGCTTCGCCCCCCAGGTCCACTACGAGCAGTACTTC.

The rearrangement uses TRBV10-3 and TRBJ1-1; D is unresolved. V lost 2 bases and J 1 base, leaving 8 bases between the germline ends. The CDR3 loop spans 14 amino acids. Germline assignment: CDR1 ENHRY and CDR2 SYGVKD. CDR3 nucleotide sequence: TGTGCCATCAGTGAGCTCTTGTGGAACACTGAAGCTTTCTTT. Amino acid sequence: CAISELLWNTEAFF.

CDR3 sequence: CASSLFGAVSNQPQHF. In nucleotides, the CDR3 is TGTGCCAGCAGTTTATTTGGGGCGGTGAGCAATCAGCCCCAGCATTTT. The chain has TRBV28 and TRBJ1-5; the D gene is possibly TRBD1 (5 bases). The CDR3 consists of 16 residues. Trimming removed 1 base at V and 1 base at J, with 11 bases between. CDR1 and CDR2 from the germline V gene are MDHEN and SYDVKM.

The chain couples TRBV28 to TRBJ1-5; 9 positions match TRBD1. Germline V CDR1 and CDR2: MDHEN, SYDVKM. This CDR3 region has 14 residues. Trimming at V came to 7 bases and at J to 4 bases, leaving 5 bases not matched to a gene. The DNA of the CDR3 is TGTGCCAGCAACGGTGGGACAGGGAATCAGCCCCAGCATTTT. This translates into CASNGGTGNQPQHF.

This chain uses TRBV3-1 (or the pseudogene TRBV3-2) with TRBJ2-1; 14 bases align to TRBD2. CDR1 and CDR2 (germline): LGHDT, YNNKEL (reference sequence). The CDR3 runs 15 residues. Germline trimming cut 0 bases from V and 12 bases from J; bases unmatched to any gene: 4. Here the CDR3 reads CASSQDRLAGGGQFF. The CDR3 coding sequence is TGTGCCAGCAGCCAAGATCGACTAGCGGGAGGGGGGCAGTTCTTC.

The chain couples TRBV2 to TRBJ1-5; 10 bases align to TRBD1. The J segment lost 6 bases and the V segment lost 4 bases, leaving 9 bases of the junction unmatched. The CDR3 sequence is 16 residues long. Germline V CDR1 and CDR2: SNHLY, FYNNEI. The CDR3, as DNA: TGTGCCAGCAGTGCCGGGACAGGGGATGATAGTCAGCCCCAGCATTTT. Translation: CASSAGTGDDSQPQHF.

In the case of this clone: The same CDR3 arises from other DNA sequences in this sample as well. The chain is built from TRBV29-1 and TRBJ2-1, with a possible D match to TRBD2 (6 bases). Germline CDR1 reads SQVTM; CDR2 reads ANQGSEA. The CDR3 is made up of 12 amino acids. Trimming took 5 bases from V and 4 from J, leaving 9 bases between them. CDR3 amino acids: CSVRRGYNEQFF. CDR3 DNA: TGCAGCGTTCGGAGGGGATACAATGAGCAGTTCTTC.

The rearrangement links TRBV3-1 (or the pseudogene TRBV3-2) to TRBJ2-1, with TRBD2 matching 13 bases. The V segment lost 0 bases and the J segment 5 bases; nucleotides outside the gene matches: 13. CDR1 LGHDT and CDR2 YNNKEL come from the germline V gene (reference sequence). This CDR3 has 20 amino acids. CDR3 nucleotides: TGTGCCAGCAGCCAAGATGGGACTAGCGGGACTAAAGGAGTAAACAATGAGCAGTTCTTC. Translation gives CASSQDGTSGTKGVNNEQFF.

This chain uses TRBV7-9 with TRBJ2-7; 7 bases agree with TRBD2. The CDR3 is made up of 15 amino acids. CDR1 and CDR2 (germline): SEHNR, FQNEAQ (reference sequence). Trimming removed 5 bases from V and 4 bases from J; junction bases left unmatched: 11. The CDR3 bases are TGTGCCAGCAGCCTAATTTGGCAGGGAGGGTACGAGCAGTACTTC. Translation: CASSLIWQGGYEQYF.

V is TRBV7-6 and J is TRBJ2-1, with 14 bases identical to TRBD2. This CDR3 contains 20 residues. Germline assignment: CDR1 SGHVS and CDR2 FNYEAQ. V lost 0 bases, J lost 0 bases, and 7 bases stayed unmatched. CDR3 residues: CASSLARGLAGVASYNEQFF. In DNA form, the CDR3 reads TGTGCCAGCAGCTTAGCGCGGGGACTAGCGGGAGTTGCCTCCTACAATGAGCAGTTCTTC.

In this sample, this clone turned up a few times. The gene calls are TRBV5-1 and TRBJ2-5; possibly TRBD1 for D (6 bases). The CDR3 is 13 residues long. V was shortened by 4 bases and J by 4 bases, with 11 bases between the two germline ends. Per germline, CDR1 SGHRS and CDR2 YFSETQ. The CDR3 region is CASSGGLGETQYF. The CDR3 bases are TGCGCCAGCAGCGGGGGCCTGGGAGAGACCCAGTACTTC.

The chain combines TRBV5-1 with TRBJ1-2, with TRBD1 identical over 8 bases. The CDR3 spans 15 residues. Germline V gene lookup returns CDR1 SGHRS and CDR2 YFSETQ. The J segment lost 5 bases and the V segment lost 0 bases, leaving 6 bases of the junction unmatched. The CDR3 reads CASSLVGQGLYGYTF. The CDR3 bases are TGCGCCAGCAGCTTGGTAGGACAGGGATTATATGGCTACACCTTC. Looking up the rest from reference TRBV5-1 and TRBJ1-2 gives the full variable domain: KAGVTQTPRYLIKTRGQQVTLSCSPISGHRSVSWYQQTPGQGLQFLFEYFSETQRNKGNFPGRFSGRQFSNSRSEMNVSTLELGDSALYLCASSLVGQGLYGYTFGSGTRLTVV.

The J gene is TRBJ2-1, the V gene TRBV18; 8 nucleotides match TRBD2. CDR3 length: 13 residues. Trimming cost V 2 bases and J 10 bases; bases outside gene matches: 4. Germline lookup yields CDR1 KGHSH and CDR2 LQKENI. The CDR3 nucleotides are TGTGCCAGCTCACCAGGGGCTAGCGGGGAGCAGTTCTTC. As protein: CASSPGASGEQFF.

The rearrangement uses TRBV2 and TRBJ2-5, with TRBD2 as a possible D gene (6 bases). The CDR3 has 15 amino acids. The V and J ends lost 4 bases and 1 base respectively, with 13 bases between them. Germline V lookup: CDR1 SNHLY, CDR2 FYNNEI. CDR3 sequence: CASSVGSGSQETQYF. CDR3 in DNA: TGTGCCAGCAGTGTGGGTAGCGGTTCCCAAGAGACCCAGTACTTC. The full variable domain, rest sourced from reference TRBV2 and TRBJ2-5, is EPEVTQTPSHQVTQMGQEVILRCVPISNHLYFYWYRQILGQKVEFLVSFYNNEISEKSEIFDDQFSVERPDGSNFTLKIRSTKLEDSAMYFCASSVGSGSQETQYFGPGTRLLVL.

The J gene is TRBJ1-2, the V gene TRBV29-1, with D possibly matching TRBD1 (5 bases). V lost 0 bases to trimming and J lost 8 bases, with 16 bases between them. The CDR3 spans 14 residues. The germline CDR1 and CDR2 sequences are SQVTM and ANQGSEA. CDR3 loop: CSVEDRKAGQGYTF. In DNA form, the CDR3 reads TGCAGCGTTGAAGATCGCAAGGCGGGGCAGGGCTACACCTTC. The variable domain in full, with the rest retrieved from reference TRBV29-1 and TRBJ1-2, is SAVISQKPSRDICQRGTSLTIQCQVDSQVTMMFWYRQQPGQSLTLIATANQGSEATYESGFVIDKFPISRPNLTFSTLTVSNMSPEDSSIYLCSVEDRKAGQGYTFGSGTRLTVV.

CDR3 sequence (DNA): TGCGCCAGCAGCGTCCTCAGGGAAACTGAAGCTTTCTTT. Translation gives CASSVLRETEAFF. The chain carries TRBV5-1 and TRBJ1-1, with D perhaps matching TRBD1 (5 bases). The CDR3 loop spans 13 amino acids. CDR1 is SGHRS, CDR2 YFSETQ, per germline. Trimming stripped 4 bases from V and 5 bases from J, with 12 bases between.

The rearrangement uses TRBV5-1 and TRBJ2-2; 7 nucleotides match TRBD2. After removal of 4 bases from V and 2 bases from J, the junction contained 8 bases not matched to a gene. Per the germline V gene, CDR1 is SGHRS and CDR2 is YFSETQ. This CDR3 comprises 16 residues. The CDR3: CASSVFGGYNTGELFF. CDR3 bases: TGCGCCAGCAGCGTATTCGGGGGGTATAACACCGGGGAGCTGTTTTTT.

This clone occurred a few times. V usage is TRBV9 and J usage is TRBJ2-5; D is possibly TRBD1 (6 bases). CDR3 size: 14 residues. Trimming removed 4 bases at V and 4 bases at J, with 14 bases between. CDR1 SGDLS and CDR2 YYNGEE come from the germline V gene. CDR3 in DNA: TGTGCCAGCAGCCTAGGGACAAGTCTAGAGACCCAGTACTTC. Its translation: CASSLGTSLETQYF.

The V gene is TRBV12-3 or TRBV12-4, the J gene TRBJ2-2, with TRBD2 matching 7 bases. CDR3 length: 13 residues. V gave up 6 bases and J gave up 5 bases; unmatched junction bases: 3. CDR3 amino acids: CASRLGGTGELFF. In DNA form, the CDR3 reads TGTGCCAGCAGGCTCGGGGGGACCGGGGAGCTGTTTTTT.

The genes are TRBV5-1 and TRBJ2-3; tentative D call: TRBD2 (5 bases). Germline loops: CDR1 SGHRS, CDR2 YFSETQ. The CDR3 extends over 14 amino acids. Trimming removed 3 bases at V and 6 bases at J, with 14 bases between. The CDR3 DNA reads TGCGCCAGCAGCTCCGGTATCCCGGGGGATACGCAGTATTTT. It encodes CASSSGIPGDTQYF. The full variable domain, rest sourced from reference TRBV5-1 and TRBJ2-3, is KAGVTQTPRYLIKTRGQQVTLSCSPISGHRSVSWYQQTPGQGLQFLFEYFSETQRNKGNFPGRFSGRQFSNSRSEMNVSTLELGDSALYLCASSSGIPGDTQYFGPGTRLTVL.

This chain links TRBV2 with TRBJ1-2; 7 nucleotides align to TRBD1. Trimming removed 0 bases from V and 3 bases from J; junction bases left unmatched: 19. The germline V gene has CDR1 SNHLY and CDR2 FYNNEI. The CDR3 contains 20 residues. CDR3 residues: CASSEAGALIQGGRDYGYTF. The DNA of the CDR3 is TGTGCCAGCAGTGAAGCAGGGGCTCTTATTCAGGGGGGTAGGGACTATGGCTACACCTTC.

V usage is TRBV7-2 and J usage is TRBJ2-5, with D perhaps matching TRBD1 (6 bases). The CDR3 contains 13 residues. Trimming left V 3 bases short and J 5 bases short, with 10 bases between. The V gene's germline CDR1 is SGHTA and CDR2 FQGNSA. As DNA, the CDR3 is TGTGCCAGCAGCTTCAGGGGCCGGGAGACCCAGTACTTC. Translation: CASSFRGRETQYF.

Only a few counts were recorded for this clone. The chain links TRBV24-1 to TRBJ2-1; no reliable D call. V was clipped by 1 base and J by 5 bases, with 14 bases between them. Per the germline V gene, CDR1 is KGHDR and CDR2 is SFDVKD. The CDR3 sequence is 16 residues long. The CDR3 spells CATSDFDPTADNEQFF. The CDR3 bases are TGTGCCACCAGTGATTTCGACCCAACCGCGGACAATGAGCAGTTCTTC.

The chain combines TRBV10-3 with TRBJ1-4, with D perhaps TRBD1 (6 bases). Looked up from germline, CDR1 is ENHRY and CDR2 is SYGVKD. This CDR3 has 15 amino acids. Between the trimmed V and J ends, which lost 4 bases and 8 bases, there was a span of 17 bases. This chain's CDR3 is CAISAGTTDGEKLFF. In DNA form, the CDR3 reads TGTGCCATCAGTGCCGGGACAACGGATGGGGAAAAACTGTTTTTT.

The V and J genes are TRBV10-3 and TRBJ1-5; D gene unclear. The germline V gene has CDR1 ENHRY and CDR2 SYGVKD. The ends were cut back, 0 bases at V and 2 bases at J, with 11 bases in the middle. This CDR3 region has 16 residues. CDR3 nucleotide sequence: TGTGCCATCAGTGAGTCGAAGGACGGGGGCAATCAGCCCCAGCATTTT. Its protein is CAISESKDGGNQPQHF.